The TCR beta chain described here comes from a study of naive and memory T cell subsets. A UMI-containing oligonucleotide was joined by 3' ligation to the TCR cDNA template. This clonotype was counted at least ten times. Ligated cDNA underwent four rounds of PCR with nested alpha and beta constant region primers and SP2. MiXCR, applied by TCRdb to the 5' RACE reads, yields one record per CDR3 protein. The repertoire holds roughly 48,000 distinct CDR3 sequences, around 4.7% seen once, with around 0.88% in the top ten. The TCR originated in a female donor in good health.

The CDR3 reads CSAEGVAGTYEQYF. CDR3 nucleotides: TGCAGCGCCGAGGGAGTAGCGGGTACCTACGAGCAGTACTTC. This chain joins TRBV29-1 and TRBJ2-7, with 7 bases fitting TRBD2. The CDR3 contains 14 residues. V gave up 7 bases and J gave up 2 bases; unmatched junction bases: 11. The germline V gene has CDR1 SQVTM and CDR2 ANQGSEA.